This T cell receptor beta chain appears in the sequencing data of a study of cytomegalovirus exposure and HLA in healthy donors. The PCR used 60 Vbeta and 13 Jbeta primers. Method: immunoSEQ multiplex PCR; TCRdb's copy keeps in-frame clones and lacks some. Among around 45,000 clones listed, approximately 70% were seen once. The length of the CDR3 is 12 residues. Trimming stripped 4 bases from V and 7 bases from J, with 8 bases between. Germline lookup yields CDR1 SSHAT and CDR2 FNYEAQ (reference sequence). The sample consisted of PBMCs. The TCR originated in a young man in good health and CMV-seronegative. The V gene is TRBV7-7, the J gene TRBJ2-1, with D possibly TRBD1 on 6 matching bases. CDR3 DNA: TGTGCCAGCAGCTCGCAGGGGAATGAGCAGTTCTTC. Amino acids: CASSSQGNEQFF.